Following are 23 T cell receptor beta chains from one sample sequenced in a study of blood T cell repertoires in COVID-19. Measured with immunoSEQ multiplex PCR; TCRdb has only the in-frame clones, and not every one. This repertoire shows approximately 140,000 clones, 84% found once; its top ten account for around 5.4%. Sequencing was carried out using PBMCs or T cells enriched from blood (not recorded which). All receptors come from a woman aged 45-60 years who had been exposed to COVID-19.

The V gene is TRBV27, the J gene TRBJ1-1; a weak D match, TRBD1 (6 bases). This CDR3 comprises 14 residues. V lost 2 bases and J 1 base, leaving 8 bases between the germline ends. Looked up from germline, CDR1 is MNHEY and CDR2 is SMNVEV (reference sequence). Here the CDR3 DNA reads TGTGCCAGCAGTTTACCGGACAGGAACACTGAAGCTTTCTTT. Translation: CASSLPDRNTEAFF.

This clone was seen a handful of times. The chain employs TRBV7-2 and TRBJ1-1, with a tentative D call TRBD1 (6 bases). Germline V CDR1 and CDR2: SGHTA, FQGNSA. The CDR3 loop spans 14 amino acids. The V end was cut by 1 base, the J end by 3 bases, with 9 bases between. The CDR3 DNA sequence: TGTGCCAGCAGCTTAGACCCAGGGGACACTGAAGCTTTCTTT. Its translation: CASSLDPGDTEAFF.

The V and J genes are TRBV11-2 and TRBJ1-3; D call uncertain. CDR1 is SGHAT, CDR2 FQNNGV, per germline. This CDR3 is 15 amino acids long. V was trimmed by 5 bases and J by 7 bases, leaving 18 bases between them. The CDR3 sequence is CASSPGSSIRNTIYF. The CDR3 DNA reads TGTGCCAGCAGCCCCGGCAGCTCCATCAGGAACACCATATATTTT.

V is TRBV6-6 and J is TRBJ2-7; the match to TRBD1 covers 8 bases. Per the germline V gene, CDR1 is MNHNY and CDR2 is SVGAGI (reference sequence). The ends lost 5 bases at V and 1 base at J; junction bases unmatched: 4. The CDR3 has 14 amino acids. CDR3 protein: CASSQQGVSYEQYF. The DNA for the CDR3 is TGTGCCAGCAGTCAACAGGGGGTGTCCTACGAGCAGTACTTC.

The chain couples TRBV6-5 to TRBJ2-5; weak D call: TRBD2 (6 bases). Germline V gene lookup returns CDR1 MNHEY and CDR2 SVGAGI. This CDR3 spans 15 amino acids. V lost 6 bases, J lost 5 bases, and 19 bases lay in between. DNA of the CDR3: TGTGCCAGCAGACCCACCCCCCCGGCGGGGGAGACCCAGTACTTC. Translation: CASRPTPPAGETQYF.

J is TRBJ1-1 and V is TRBV2; D not certain. Germline CDR1 and CDR2: SNHLY and FYNNEI. The length of the CDR3 is 12 residues. Trimming shortened V by 4 bases and J by 6 bases, and 9 bases separated the two germline ends. The CDR3 loop is CASSGPDSEAFF. The CDR3 nucleotides are TGTGCCAGCAGTGGGCCAGATTCTGAAGCTTTCTTT.

Note on this clone: One end of the junction varies from germline; a read error may be responsible. The V gene is TRBV9, the J gene TRBJ2-3; D gene ambiguous. The CDR3 runs 13 residues. Germline values: CDR1 SGDLS, CDR2 YYNGEE. In DNA form, the CDR3 reads TGTGCCAGCAACGTAATTCCAGGAGATACGCAGTATTTT. The encoded protein is CASNVIPGDTQYF.

The rearrangement uses TRBV6-1 and TRBJ2-5; 7 positions agree with TRBD1. The V gene's germline CDR1 is MNHNS and CDR2 SASEGT. This CDR3 spans 16 amino acids. Trimming removed 2 bases from V and 5 bases from J; junction bases left unmatched: 11. The CDR3 nucleotides read TGTGCCAGCAGTGAACAAGGAGGACAGGTTAAGGAGACCCAGTACTTC. Amino acid sequence: CASSEQGGQVKETQYF.

This rearrangement joins TRBV18 to TRBJ1-4; no reliable D call. The V end lost 3 bases, the J end lost 3 bases, and 8 bases lay between the germline ends. Germline-derived CDR1 and CDR2 are KGHSH and LQKENI. The CDR3 covers 14 residues. The CDR3 bases are TGTGCCAGCTCACCCTCCGGGTCTAATGAAAAACTGTTTTTT. As protein: CASSPSGSNEKLFF.

The chain recombines TRBV6-5 with TRBJ1-6; the match to TRBD1 covers 11 bases. The junction had 0 bases not matched to a gene; V was cut back by 4 bases and J by 7 bases. The germline V gene encodes CDR1 MNHEY and CDR2 SVGAGI. The CDR3 has 14 amino acids. DNA of the CDR3: TGTGCCAGCAGTTGGGACAGGGGGAATTCACCCCTCCACTTT. It translates to CASSWDRGNSPLHF.

The chain employs TRBV24-1 and TRBJ2-1; 8 nucleotides align to TRBD2. Germline CDR1 KGHDR, CDR2 SFDVKD. The trim removed 4 bases at V and 2 bases at J, leaving 6 bases unmatched. The CDR3 consists of 16 residues. The CDR3 DNA is TGTGCCACCAGTGACCGCAGCGGGGGCACCTACAATGAGCAGTTCTTC. Its protein is CATSDRSGGTYNEQFF.

This chain joins TRBV5-1 and TRBJ2-3; TRBD2 matches 9 bases. Germline trimming cut 4 bases from V and 2 bases from J; bases unmatched to any gene: 14. The CDR3 contains 18 residues. The germline gives CDR1 SGHRS, CDR2 YFSETQ. The CDR3 spells CASSRVGSGGSNTDTQYF. DNA for the CDR3: TGCGCCAGCAGCCGGGTAGGGAGCGGGGGGTCAAACACAGATACGCAGTATTTT.

The chain uses TRBV29-1 and TRBJ1-4, with D maybe TRBD1 (5 bases). Germline V gene data show CDR1 as SQVTM and CDR2 as ANQGSEA. V was cut by 6 bases and J by 0 bases, with 11 bases left in between. The CDR3 length is 14 residues. In nucleotides, the CDR3 is TGCAGCGTGGGGCAGGCCCCAACTAATGAAAAACTGTTTTTT. It translates to CSVGQAPTNEKLFF.

The chain links TRBV24-1 to TRBJ2-1; 8 bases match TRBD2. CDR3 length equals 17 residues. V lost 3 bases, J lost 5 bases, and 11 bases stayed unmatched. Germline CDR1 is KGHDR and CDR2 is SFDVKD. The CDR3 bases are TGTGCCACCAGTGATGCCCGAAGGGTAGCGGGGCACAATGAGCAGTTCTTC. Translating gives CATSDARRVAGHNEQFF.

The rearrangement links TRBV5-6 to TRBJ2-7; 9 nucleotides agree with TRBD1. CDR1 SGHDT and CDR2 YYEEEE come from the germline V gene. The CDR3 runs to 13 residues. Unmatched junction bases numbered 3, after V lost 0 bases and J lost 8 bases. CDR3: CASSLAGTGQQYF. The CDR3, as DNA: TGTGCCAGCAGCTTGGCCGGGACAGGGCAGCAGTACTTC.

The CDR3 region has the DNA TGTGCCAGCAGCCAAGATGATGGGCGGGAGGGGGCCAAAAACATTCAGTACTTC. Translated: CASSQDDGREGAKNIQYF. V and J are TRBV3-1 (or the pseudogene TRBV3-2) and TRBJ2-4; 9 bases agree with TRBD2. Germline V lookup: CDR1 LGHDT, CDR2 YNNKEL (reference sequence). The CDR3 is 18 amino acids. The junction had 7 bases not matched to a gene; V was cut back by 0 bases and J by 1 base.

J is TRBJ2-1 and V is TRBV5-5; no clear D gene. V lost 1 base, J lost 4 bases, and 9 bases lay in between. CDR3 size: 14 residues. The germline V gene encodes CDR1 SGHKS and CDR2 YYEKEE (reference sequence). Written as DNA, the CDR3 is TGTGCCAGCAGCTTGAGCGACGGATACAATGAGCAGTTCTTC. It specifies CASSLSDGYNEQFF.

The chain has TRBV3-1 (or the pseudogene TRBV3-2) and TRBJ1-1, with 7 bases lining up with TRBD1. Germline loops: CDR1 LGHDT, CDR2 YNNKEL (reference sequence). This CDR3 is 15 amino acids long. V shed 0 bases and J 4 bases; nucleotides not matched to a gene: 5. CDR3 nucleotides: TGTGCCAGCAGCCAAGATAGTGCAGGGGGCACTGAAGCTTTCTTT. It yields the protein CASSQDSAGGTEAFF.

J is TRBJ1-3 and V is TRBV4-3; D unresolved. The CDR3 loop spans 16 amino acids. Trimming removed 1 base at V and 0 bases at J, with 10 bases between. Germline CDR1 reads LGHNA; CDR2 reads YSLEER. The CDR3 region is CASSQAGVSSGNTIYF. Written as DNA, the CDR3 is TGCGCCAGCAGCCAAGCCGGGGTGAGCTCTGGAAACACCATATATTTT.

V is TRBV13 and J is TRBJ2-7; 8 positions match TRBD2. The CDR3 contains 14 residues. The ends lost 5 bases at V and 4 bases at J; junction bases unmatched: 7. The germline V gene has CDR1 PRHDT and CDR2 FYEKMQ (reference sequence). DNA for the CDR3: TGTGCCAGCAGCCGAGCGGGAGTAGCGTACGAGCAGTACTTC. Encoded protein: CASSRAGVAYEQYF.

The CDR3 loop reads CASSQESSSSSYNSPLHF. In DNA, the CDR3 is TGCGCCAGCAGCCAAGAATCTTCTTCTAGCTCCTATAATTCACCCCTCCACTTT. This sequence joins TRBV4-3 and TRBJ1-6; no reliable D call. Germline V lookup: CDR1 LGHNA, CDR2 YSLEER. The germline V and J ends were trimmed by 0 bases and 0 bases, with 12 bases remaining between them. There are 18 residues in the CDR3.

This clone was picked up one time. The chain couples TRBV27 to TRBJ2-7; 7 positions agree with TRBD1. CDR3 size: 15 residues. Per the germline V gene, CDR1 is MNHEY and CDR2 is SMNVEV (reference sequence). V lost 3 bases and J lost 1; bases outside the gene matches: 6. CDR3 bases: TGTGCCAGCAGTTTTGTCGACAGGGAATCCTACGAGCAGTACTTC. Translating it yields CASSFVDRESYEQYF.

The rearrangement links TRBV12-3 or TRBV12-4 to TRBJ2-1; D may be TRBD2 (6 bases). V dropped 7 bases and J dropped 9 bases, with 16 bases sitting between them. The CDR3 loop spans 13 amino acids. The CDR3 protein is CASNLGGRSEQFF. The CDR3, as DNA: TGTGCCAGCAACTTGGGGGGTCGCAGTGAGCAGTTCTTC.